This T cell receptor (beta chain) appears in the sequencing data of a study of blood T cell repertoires in COVID-19. The data were produced by immunoSEQ multiplex PCR, yet TCRdb's version contains in-frame clones alone and is incomplete. The data show around 130,000 clones, around 85% seen once. The CDR3 has 15 amino acids. Germline CDR1 is SGHNT and CDR2 is YENEEA. V lost 3 bases and J lost 6; bases outside the gene matches: 4. The sequence was collected from a human donor in a cohort sampled during active COVID-19. Sequencing was done on a sample of peripheral blood. The chain joins TRBV11-3 to TRBJ2-7; 14 positions match TRBD2. The DNA of the CDR3 is TGTGCCAGCAGCTTGGGACTAGCGGGAGCTGGCGAGCAGTACGTC. Protein sequence: CASSLGLAGAGEQYV.